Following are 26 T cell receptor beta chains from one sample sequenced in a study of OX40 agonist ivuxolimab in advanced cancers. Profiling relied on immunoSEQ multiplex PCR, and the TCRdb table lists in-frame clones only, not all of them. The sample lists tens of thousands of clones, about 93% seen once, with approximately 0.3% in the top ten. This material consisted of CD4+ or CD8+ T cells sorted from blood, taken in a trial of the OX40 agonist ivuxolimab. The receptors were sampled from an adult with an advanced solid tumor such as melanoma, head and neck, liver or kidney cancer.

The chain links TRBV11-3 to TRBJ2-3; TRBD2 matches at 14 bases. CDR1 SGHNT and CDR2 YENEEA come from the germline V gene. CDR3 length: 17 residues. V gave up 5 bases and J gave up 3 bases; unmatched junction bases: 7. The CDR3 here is CASSARLAGGRTDTQYF. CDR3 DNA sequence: TGTGCCAGCAGCGCCCGACTAGCGGGGGGGCGGACAGATACGCAGTATTTT.

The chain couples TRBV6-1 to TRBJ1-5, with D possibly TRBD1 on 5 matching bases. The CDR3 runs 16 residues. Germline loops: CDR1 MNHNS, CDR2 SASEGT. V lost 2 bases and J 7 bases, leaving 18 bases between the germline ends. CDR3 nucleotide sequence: TGTGCCAGCAGTGAAAGAAAGATAGGGGTCAGCCAGCCCCAGCATTTT. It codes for CASSERKIGVSQPQHF.

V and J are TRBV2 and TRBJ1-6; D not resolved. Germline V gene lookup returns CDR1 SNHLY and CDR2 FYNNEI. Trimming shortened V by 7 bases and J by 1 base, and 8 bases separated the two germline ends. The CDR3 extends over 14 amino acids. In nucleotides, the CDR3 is TGTGCCAGCAATGGGCAATCCTATAATTCACCCCTCCACTTT. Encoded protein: CASNGQSYNSPLHF.

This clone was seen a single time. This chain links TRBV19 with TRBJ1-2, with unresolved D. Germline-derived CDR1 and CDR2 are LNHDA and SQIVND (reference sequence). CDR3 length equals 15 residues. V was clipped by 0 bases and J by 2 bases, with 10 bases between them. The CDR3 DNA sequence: TGTGCCAGTAGTATAGATCAAGCCAGCAACTATGGCTACACCTTC. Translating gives CASSIDQASNYGYTF.

The CDR3 spells CASRQALQGATEAFF. The CDR3 DNA is TGTGCCAGCAGGCAAGCCCTACAGGGGGCGACTGAAGCTTTCTTT. This chain connects TRBV6-1 to TRBJ1-1; TRBD1 aligns across 9 bases. The CDR3 is 15 amino acids. Germline V gene data show CDR1 as MNHNS and CDR2 as SASEGT. The V gene end was trimmed by 6 bases and the J gene end by 5 bases; junction bases not matched to a gene: 10.

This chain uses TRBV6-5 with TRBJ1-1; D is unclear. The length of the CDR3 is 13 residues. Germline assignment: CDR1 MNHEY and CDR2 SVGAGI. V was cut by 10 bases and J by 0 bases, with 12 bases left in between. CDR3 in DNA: TGTGCCACCCTAGCGACGGTGAACACTGAAGCTTTCTTT. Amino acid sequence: CATLATVNTEAFF.

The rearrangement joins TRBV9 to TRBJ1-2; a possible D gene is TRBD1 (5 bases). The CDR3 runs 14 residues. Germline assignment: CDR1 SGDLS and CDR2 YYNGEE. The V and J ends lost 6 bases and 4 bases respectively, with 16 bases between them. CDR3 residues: CASTTGGVGYGYTF. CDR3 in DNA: TGTGCCAGCACCACCGGGGGAGTCGGCTATGGCTACACCTTC. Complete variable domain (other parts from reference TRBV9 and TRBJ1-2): DSGVTQTPKHLITATGQRVTLRCSPRSGDLSVYWYQQSLDQGLQFLIQYYNGEERAKGNILERFSAQQFPDLHSELNLSSLELGDSALYFCASTTGGVGYGYTFGSGTRLTVV.

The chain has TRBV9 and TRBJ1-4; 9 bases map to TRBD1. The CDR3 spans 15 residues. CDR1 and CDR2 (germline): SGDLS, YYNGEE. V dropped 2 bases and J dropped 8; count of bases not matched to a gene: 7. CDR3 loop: CASSVSGQGREKLFF. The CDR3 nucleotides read TGTGCCAGCAGCGTCTCGGGACAGGGTCGCGAAAAACTGTTTTTT.

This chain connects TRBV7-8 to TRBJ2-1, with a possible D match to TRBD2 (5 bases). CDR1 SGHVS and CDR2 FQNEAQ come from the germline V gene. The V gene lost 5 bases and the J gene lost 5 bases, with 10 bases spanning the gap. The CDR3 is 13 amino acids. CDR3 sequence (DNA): TGTGCCAGCAGCCCTAGCAACCACAATGAGCAGTTCTTC. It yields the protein CASSPSNHNEQFF.

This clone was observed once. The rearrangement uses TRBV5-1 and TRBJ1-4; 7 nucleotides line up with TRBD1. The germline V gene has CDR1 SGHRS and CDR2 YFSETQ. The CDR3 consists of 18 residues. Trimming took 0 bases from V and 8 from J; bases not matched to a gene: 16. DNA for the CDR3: TGCGCCAGCAGCTTGGGGCACCCCGCAGGGGGTATAACGGAAAAACTGTTTTTT. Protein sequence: CASSLGHPAGGITEKLFF.

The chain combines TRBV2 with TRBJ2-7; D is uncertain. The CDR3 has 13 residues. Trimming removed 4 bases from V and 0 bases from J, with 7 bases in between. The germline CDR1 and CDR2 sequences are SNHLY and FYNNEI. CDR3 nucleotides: TGTGCCAGCAGTGTTGCTAGCTCCTACGAGCAGTACTTC. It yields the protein CASSVASSYEQYF.

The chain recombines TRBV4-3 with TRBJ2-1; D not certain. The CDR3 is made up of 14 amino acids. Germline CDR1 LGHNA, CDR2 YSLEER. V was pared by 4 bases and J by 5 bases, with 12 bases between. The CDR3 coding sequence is TGCGCCAGCAGCCCAACCCCGGTTAACAATGAGCAGTTCTTC. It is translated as CASSPTPVNNEQFF.

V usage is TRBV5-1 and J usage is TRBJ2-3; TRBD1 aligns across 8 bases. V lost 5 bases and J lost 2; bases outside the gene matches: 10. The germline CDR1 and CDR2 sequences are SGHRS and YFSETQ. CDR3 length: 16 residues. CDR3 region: CASRPPGQEFTDTQYF. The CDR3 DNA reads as TGCGCCAGCAGGCCTCCGGGACAGGAATTCACAGATACGCAGTATTTT.

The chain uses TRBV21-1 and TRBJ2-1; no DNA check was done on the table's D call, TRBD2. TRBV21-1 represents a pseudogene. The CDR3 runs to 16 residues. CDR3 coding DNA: TGTGCCAGCAGCACCTGGACTAGCGGACTCCCTAGGGAGCAGTTCTTC. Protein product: CASSTWTSGLPREQFF.

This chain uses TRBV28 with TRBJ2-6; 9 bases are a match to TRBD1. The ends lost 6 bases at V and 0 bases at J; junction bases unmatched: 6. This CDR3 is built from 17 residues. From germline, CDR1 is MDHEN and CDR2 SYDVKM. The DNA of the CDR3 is TGTGCCAGCAGCACCGGGACAGGGATCTCTGGGGCCAACGTCCTGACTTTC. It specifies CASSTGTGISGANVLTF.

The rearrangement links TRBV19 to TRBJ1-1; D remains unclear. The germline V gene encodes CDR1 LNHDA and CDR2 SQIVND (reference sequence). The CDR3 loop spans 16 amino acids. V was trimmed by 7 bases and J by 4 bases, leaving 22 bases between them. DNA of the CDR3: TGTGCCAGTATCTCCCGACGGCAGCTAGGCGCCACTGAAGCTTTCTTT. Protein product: CASISRRQLGATEAFF.

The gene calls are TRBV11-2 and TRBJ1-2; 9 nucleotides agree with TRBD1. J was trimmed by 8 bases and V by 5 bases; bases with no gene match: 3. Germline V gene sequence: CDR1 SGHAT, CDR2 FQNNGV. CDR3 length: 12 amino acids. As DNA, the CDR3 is TGTGCCAGCAGCAGGGACAGGGTGGGCTACACCTTC. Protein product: CASSRDRVGYTF.

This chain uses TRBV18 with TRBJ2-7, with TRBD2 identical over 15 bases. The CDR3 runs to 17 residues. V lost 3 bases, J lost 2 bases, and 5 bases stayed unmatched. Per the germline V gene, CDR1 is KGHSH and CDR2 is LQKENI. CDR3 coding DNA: TGTGCCAGCTCACCGCCGGGACTAGCGGGAGGAACCTACGAGCAGTACTTC. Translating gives CASSPPGLAGGTYEQYF.

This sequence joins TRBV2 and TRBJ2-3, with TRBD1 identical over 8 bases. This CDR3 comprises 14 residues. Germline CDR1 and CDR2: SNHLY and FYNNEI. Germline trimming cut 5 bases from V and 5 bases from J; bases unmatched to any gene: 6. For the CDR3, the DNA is TGTGCCAGCAGTCCACAGGGGGTGGGAGATACGCAGTATTTT. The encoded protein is CASSPQGVGDTQYF.

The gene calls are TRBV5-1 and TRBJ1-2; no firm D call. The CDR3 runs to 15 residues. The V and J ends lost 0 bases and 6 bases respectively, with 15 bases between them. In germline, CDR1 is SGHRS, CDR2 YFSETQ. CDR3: CASSLGVGPADGYTF. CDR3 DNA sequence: TGCGCCAGCAGCTTGGGTGTCGGGCCCGCAGATGGCTACACCTTC.

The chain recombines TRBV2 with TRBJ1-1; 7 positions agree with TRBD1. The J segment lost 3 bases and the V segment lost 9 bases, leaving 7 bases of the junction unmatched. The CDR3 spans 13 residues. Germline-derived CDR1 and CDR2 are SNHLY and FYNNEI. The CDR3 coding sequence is TGTGCCAGTTCAACAGGGGAATACACTGAAGCTTTCTTT. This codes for CASSTGEYTEAFF.

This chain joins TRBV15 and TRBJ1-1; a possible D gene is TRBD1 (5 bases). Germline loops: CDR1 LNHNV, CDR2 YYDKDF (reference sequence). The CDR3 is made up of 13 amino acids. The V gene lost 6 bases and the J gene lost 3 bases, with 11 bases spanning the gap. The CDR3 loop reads CATRRGRDTEAFF. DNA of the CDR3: TGTGCCACCAGGAGGGGAAGAGACACTGAAGCTTTCTTT. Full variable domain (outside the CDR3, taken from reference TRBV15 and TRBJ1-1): DAMVIQNPRYQVTQFGKPVTLSCSQTLNHNVMYWYQQKSSQAPKLLFHYYDKDFNNEADTPDNFQSRRPNTSFCFLDIRSPGLGDTAMYLCATRRGRDTEAFFGQGTRLTVV.

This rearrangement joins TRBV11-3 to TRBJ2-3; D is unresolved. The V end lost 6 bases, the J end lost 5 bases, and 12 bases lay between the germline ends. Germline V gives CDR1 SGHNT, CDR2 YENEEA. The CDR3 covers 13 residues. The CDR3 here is CASSLRAIDTQYF. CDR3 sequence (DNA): TGTGCCAGCAGTCTACGGGCTATAGATACGCAGTATTTT.

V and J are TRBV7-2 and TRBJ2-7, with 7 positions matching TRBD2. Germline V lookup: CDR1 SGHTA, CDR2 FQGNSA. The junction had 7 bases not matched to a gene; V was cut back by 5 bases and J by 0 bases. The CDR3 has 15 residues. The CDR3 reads CASSRWGGSSYEQYF. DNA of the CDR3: TGTGCCAGCAGCCGCTGGGGCGGGAGCTCCTACGAGCAGTACTTC.

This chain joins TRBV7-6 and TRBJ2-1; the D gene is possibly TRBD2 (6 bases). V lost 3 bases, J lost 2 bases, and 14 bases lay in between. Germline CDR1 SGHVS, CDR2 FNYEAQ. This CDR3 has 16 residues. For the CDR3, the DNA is TGTGCCAGCAGCTTTATTAGCGGCAACACCTACAATGAGCAGTTCTTC. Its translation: CASSFISGNTYNEQFF.

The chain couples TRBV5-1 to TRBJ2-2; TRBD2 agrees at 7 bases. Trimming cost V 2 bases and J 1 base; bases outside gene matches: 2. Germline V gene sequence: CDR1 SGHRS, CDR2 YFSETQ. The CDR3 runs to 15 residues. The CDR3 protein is CASSFSGENTGELFF. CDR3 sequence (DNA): TGCGCCAGCAGCTTCAGCGGGGAGAACACCGGGGAGCTGTTTTTT.